One sample yielded the 32 T cell receptor beta chains listed below, sequenced in a study of blood T cell repertoires in COVID-19. Sequencing used immunoSEQ multiplex PCR; TCRdb keeps in-frame clones, though not all of them. The sample yields about 120,000 clones, 83% seen once. The specimen sequenced was peripheral blood. The origin of the receptors is a young man with acute or convalescent COVID-19.

The rearrangement joins TRBV5-8 to TRBJ2-2; tentative D call: TRBD1 (6 bases). The V gene's germline CDR1 is SGHTS and CDR2 YDEGEE. V was cut by 4 bases and J by 4 bases, with 11 bases left in between. This CDR3 has 14 residues. CDR3 bases: TGTGCCAGCAGCGCCGGACAGCTCACCGGGGAGCTGTTTTTT. Encoded protein: CASSAGQLTGELFF.

The chain combines TRBV23-1 with TRBJ2-7; D may be TRBD2 (5 bases). TRBV23-1 is identified as an open reading frame with a role that is uncertain. Trimming pared 2 bases from V and 0 bases from J, leaving 17 bases between. The CDR3 runs 17 residues. CDR3 in amino acids: CASSQTPWRHRSYEQYV. The CDR3 coding sequence is TGCGCCAGCAGTCAAACCCCGTGGAGGCACCGCTCCTACGAGCAGTACGTC.

The chain has TRBV25-1 and TRBJ1-3; 8 bases fit TRBD1. Per germline, CDR1 MGHDK and CDR2 SYGVNS. The CDR3 is made up of 15 amino acids. J gave up 7 bases and V 4 bases, and 9 bases lay outside the gene matches. CDR3 bases: TGTGCCAGCAGTGCACACGACAGGGGAGAGAACACCATATATTTT. It translates to CASSAHDRGENTIYF.

The CDR3 reads CASRRRGRAWNEQFF. In nucleotides, the CDR3 is TGTGCCAGCAGGCGTAGGGGGAGGGCCTGGAATGAGCAGTTCTTC. The chain carries TRBV12-1 and TRBJ2-1; the table's D call of TRBD2 was not tested on the DNA. TRBV12-1 counts as a pseudogene. The CDR3 has 15 amino acids.

The gene calls are TRBV30 and TRBJ1-1; D might be TRBD1 (5 bases). CDR1 GTSNPN and CDR2 SVGIG come from the germline V gene (reference sequence). CDR3 size: 12 residues. V was clipped by 4 bases and J by 1 base, with 7 bases between them. The CDR3 here is CAWNTGNTEAFF. The CDR3 DNA reads as TGTGCCTGGAACACAGGGAACACTGAAGCTTTCTTT.

V and J are TRBV7-9 and TRBJ1-1; a weak D match, TRBD1 (6 bases). V lost 0 bases, J lost 3 bases, and 11 bases lay in between. CDR3 size: 15 residues. Germline values: CDR1 SEHNR, CDR2 FQNEAQ (reference sequence). The CDR3 DNA is TGTGCCAGCAGCTTAGCCGGGGGGCGGGACACTGAAGCTTTCTTT. Residues: CASSLAGGRDTEAFF.

The chain links TRBV4-1 to TRBJ1-1; 7 positions match TRBD1. The CDR3 sequence is 15 residues long. J was trimmed by 3 bases and V by 0 bases; bases with no gene match: 4. Germline V gene sequence: CDR1 MGHRA, CDR2 YSYEKL. In DNA, the CDR3 is TGCGCCAGCAGCCAAGATGAGGGGGCTTACACTGAAGCTTTCTTT. This sequence encodes CASSQDEGAYTEAFF.

This clone came up a few times. The V and J genes are TRBV6-5 and TRBJ1-4; 9 bases line up with TRBD1. Unmatched junction bases numbered 3, after V lost 8 bases and J lost 8 bases. The CDR3 is 12 amino acids. CDR1 and CDR2 (germline): MNHEY, SVGAGI. The CDR3 protein is CASGTGSEKLFF. The CDR3 DNA follows: TGTGCCAGCGGGACAGGGTCGGAAAAACTGTTTTTT.

The chain has TRBV4-2 and TRBJ2-5, with 8 bases fitting TRBD2. Per the germline V gene, CDR1 is LGHNA and CDR2 is YNFKEQ. This CDR3 comprises 15 residues. V gave up 0 bases and J gave up 4 bases; unmatched junction bases: 4. The CDR3 DNA follows: TGTGCCAGCAGCCAAGAACTAGCGGATGGAGAGACCCAGTACTTC. This encodes CASSQELADGETQYF.

The chain has TRBV3-1 (or the pseudogene TRBV3-2) and TRBJ1-2; TRBD1 is a possible D gene (5 bases). Germline V CDR1 and CDR2: LGHDT, YNNKEL (reference sequence). The CDR3 sequence is 14 residues long. Trimming shortened V by 6 bases and J by 4 bases, and 15 bases separated the two germline ends. The CDR3 DNA reads as TGTGCCAGCAGGGGGAGGGGTGGGTTCTATGGCTACACCTTC. It codes for CASRGRGGFYGYTF.

V gene TRBV5-1 combines with J gene TRBJ1-2, with a possible D match to TRBD1 (6 bases). CDR1 and CDR2 (germline): SGHRS, YFSETQ. V was shortened by 7 bases and J by 0 bases, with 13 bases between the two germline ends. The CDR3 is made up of 14 amino acids. In DNA form, the CDR3 reads TGCGCCAGCCAGGGCCGGGACACTAACTATGGCTACACCTTC. Its translation is CASQGRDTNYGYTF.

This clone was found a few times. The chain combines TRBV30 with TRBJ2-2; possible D gene TRBD1, 5 bases. V dropped 4 bases and J dropped 7 bases, with 19 bases sitting between them. Germline values: CDR1 GTSNPN, CDR2 SVGIG (reference sequence). This CDR3 comprises 15 residues. In nucleotides, the CDR3 is TGTGCCTGGACCCCTATGGGGCGGCGATACGGGGAGCTGTTTTTT. This encodes CAWTPMGRRYGELFF.

The rearrangement links TRBV19 to TRBJ2-7; the D gene is possibly TRBD1 (6 bases). Trimming pared 5 bases from V and 3 bases from J, leaving 14 bases between. The CDR3 covers 14 residues. CDR1 and CDR2 (germline): LNHDA, SQIVND (reference sequence). The DNA for the CDR3 is TGTGCCAGTAGTCCAGGGACACTGGGCTACGAGCAGTACTTC. This codes for CASSPGTLGYEQYF.

The chain joins TRBV6-5 to TRBJ1-5; no firm D call. Per the germline V gene, CDR1 is MNHEY and CDR2 is SVGAGI. The CDR3 length is 14 residues. Trimming left V 4 bases short and J 4 bases short, with 11 bases between. CDR3 nucleotides: TGTGCCAGCAGTTCACGGGAGAAGAATCAGCCCCAGCATTTT. Translation gives CASSSREKNQPQHF.

V is TRBV19 and J is TRBJ1-6; D not resolved. Germline V lookup: CDR1 LNHDA, CDR2 SQIVND (reference sequence). V was cut by 7 bases and J by 2 bases, with 6 bases left in between. The CDR3 is 13 amino acids. CDR3 sequence: CASTGTYNSPLHF. The CDR3 region has the DNA TGTGCCAGTACCGGGACCTATAATTCACCCCTCCACTTT.

The genes are TRBV4-1 and TRBJ1-1, with 9 bases aligning to TRBD1. The V segment lost 6 bases and the J segment 5 bases; nucleotides outside the gene matches: 7. The CDR3 runs 14 residues. Looked up from germline, CDR1 is MGHRA and CDR2 is YSYEKL. This chain's CDR3 is CASSSTGGRTEAFF. The CDR3 DNA reads TGCGCCAGCAGTTCGACAGGGGGGAGGACTGAAGCTTTCTTT.

The chain has TRBV7-2 and TRBJ2-2; 8 positions agree with TRBD2. In germline, CDR1 is SGHTA, CDR2 FQGNSA. This CDR3 is 16 amino acids long. V dropped 5 bases and J dropped 4; count of bases not matched to a gene: 9. CDR3 amino acids: CASSESGGTGTGELFF. In nucleotides, the CDR3 is TGTGCCAGCAGCGAAAGCGGGGGCACCGGCACCGGGGAGCTGTTTTTT.

The J gene is TRBJ1-1, the V gene TRBV7-3; D is uncertain. V was clipped by 2 bases and J by 1 base, with 11 bases between them. Germline CDR1 is SGHTA and CDR2 is FQGTGA. The CDR3 totals 15 residues. CDR3 protein: CASSLGGLGNTEAFF. Written as DNA, the CDR3 is TGTGCCAGCAGCTTAGGAGGACTGGGGAACACTGAAGCTTTCTTT.

J is TRBJ2-1 and V is TRBV6-5, with D possibly being TRBD2 (7 bases). V was shortened by 10 bases and J by 9 bases, with 25 bases between the two germline ends. This CDR3 spans 15 amino acids. CDR1 is MNHEY, CDR2 SVGAGI, per germline. CDR3 sequence: CATLRGALGAGEQFF. CDR3 coding DNA: TGTGCCACCCTCCGGGGGGCCTTGGGCGCGGGTGAGCAGTTCTTC.

This chain joins TRBV9 and TRBJ2-5; 7 positions match TRBD2. V lost 3 bases and J lost 4; bases outside the gene matches: 6. The CDR3 consists of 14 residues. The germline V gene encodes CDR1 SGDLS and CDR2 YYNGEE. For the CDR3, the DNA is TGTGCCAGCAGCGCCTGGGGGGGAGGAGAGACCCAGTACTTC. The encoded protein is CASSAWGGGETQYF.

V and J are TRBV19 and TRBJ1-5; perhaps TRBD1 as D (6 bases). V was cut by 7 bases and J by 9 bases, with 19 bases left in between. The CDR3 is 14 amino acids. The V gene's germline CDR1 is LNHDA and CDR2 SQIVND (reference sequence). DNA of the CDR3: TGTGCCAGTATGGAACAGGGAAATGCTGGGCCCCAGCATTTT. This codes for CASMEQGNAGPQHF.

This clone was counted a single time. J is TRBJ2-5 and V is TRBV3-1 (or the pseudogene TRBV3-2), with 8 bases matching TRBD2. CDR3 length: 16 residues. Germline CDR1 is LGHDT and CDR2 is YNNKEL (reference sequence). The trim removed 0 bases at V and 1 base at J, leaving 4 bases unmatched. For the CDR3, the DNA is TGTGCCAGCAGCCAAGATCTCCTAGCGGGCCAAGAGACCCAGTACTTC. Encoded protein: CASSQDLLAGQETQYF.

The chain carries TRBV18 and TRBJ1-1, with 8 nucleotides matching TRBD1. V lost 5 bases and J lost 1; bases outside the gene matches: 12. Germline V gene lookup returns CDR1 KGHSH and CDR2 LQKENI. The CDR3 spans 17 residues. The CDR3 loop reads CASSTTPQGVRNTEAFF. In nucleotides, the CDR3 is TGTGCCAGCTCAACGACACCACAGGGGGTGCGGAACACTGAAGCTTTCTTT.

The chain links TRBV9 to TRBJ1-6, with unresolved D. This CDR3 has 13 residues. Germline V gene data show CDR1 as SGDLS and CDR2 as YYNGEE. The V end lost 0 bases, the J end lost 6 bases, and 4 bases lay between the germline ends. For the CDR3, the DNA is TGTGCCAGCAGCGTAGCGAGTAATTCACCCCTCCACTTT. Its translation is CASSVASNSPLHF.

The chain carries TRBV23-1 and TRBJ2-3, with TRBD1 identical over 7 bases. TRBV23-1 is annotated as an ORF whose role is uncertain. This CDR3 has 14 amino acids. J lost 1 base, V lost 7 bases, and 5 bases had no gene match. The CDR3 loop is CASTGTGGTDTQYF. In DNA, the CDR3 is TGCGCCAGCACCGGTACAGGGGGCACAGATACGCAGTATTTT.

The CDR3 sequence is CASRLTGNTEAFF. The CDR3 DNA sequence: TGTGCCAGCAGGTTAACCGGGAACACTGAAGCTTTCTTT. The genes are TRBV25-1 and TRBJ1-1; unclear D gene. This CDR3 spans 13 amino acids. V gave up 6 bases and J gave up 1 base, with 9 bases separating them. Germline lookup yields CDR1 MGHDK and CDR2 SYGVNS.

The chain carries TRBV30 and TRBJ1-6; D gene ambiguous. The CDR3 covers 16 residues. The V and J ends lost 4 bases and 6 bases respectively, with 19 bases between them. Germline V CDR1 and CDR2: GTSNPN, SVGIG (reference sequence). The CDR3 DNA reads TGTGCCTGGAAAGGGAGCCCGGCGAGCCGTAATTCACCCCTCCACTTT. This sequence encodes CAWKGSPASRNSPLHF.

This clone was observed once. CDR3 region: CASSSRRAGEETQYF. CDR3 nucleotide sequence: TGTGCCAGCAGTTCCCGCCGAGCGGGAGAAGAGACCCAGTACTTC. This chain joins TRBV28 and TRBJ2-5; the match to TRBD2 covers 8 bases. This CDR3 region has 15 residues. The V and J ends lost 4 bases and 3 bases, in that order; junction bases with no gene match: 7. CDR1 and CDR2 from the germline V gene are MDHEN and SYDVKM.

V is TRBV10-1 and J is TRBJ2-1; 7 bases map to TRBD2. The CDR3 runs 16 residues. Germline CDR1 reads WNHNN; CDR2 reads SYGVQD (reference sequence). V was clipped by 6 bases and J by 5 bases; unmatched bases: 13. DNA of the CDR3: TGCGCCAGCAGCTACAACGGACTAGGGTCTGACAATGAGCAGTTCTTC. Translated: CASSYNGLGSDNEQFF.

This chain's CDR3 is CASSFGTPDTEAFF. CDR3 nucleotides: TGTGCCAGTAGTTTCGGGACACCTGACACTGAAGCTTTCTTT. The rearrangement links TRBV19 to TRBJ1-1; D possibly corresponds to TRBD1 (6 bases). V dropped 5 bases and J dropped 3 bases, with 13 bases sitting between them. The length of the CDR3 is 14 residues. Germline V gene sequence: CDR1 LNHDA, CDR2 SQIVND (reference sequence).

The chain joins TRBV7-9 to TRBJ1-1, with a tentative D call TRBD1 (5 bases). Trimming stripped 1 base from V and 4 bases from J, with 13 bases between. CDR1 is SEHNR, CDR2 FQNEAQ, per germline (reference sequence). The CDR3 extends over 15 amino acids. CDR3 region: CASSLEVGGITEAFF. DNA of the CDR3: TGTGCCAGCAGCTTAGAGGTGGGGGGAATCACTGAAGCTTTCTTT.

This clone was seen a few times. J is TRBJ1-1 and V is TRBV5-5; D is uncertain. Trimming left V 2 bases short and J 5 bases short, with 10 bases between. The CDR3 sequence is 13 residues long. The germline V gene encodes CDR1 SGHKS and CDR2 YYEKEE (reference sequence). The DNA of the CDR3 is TGTGCCAGCAGCTTAACCTTCGGGACTGAAGCTTTCTTT. This translates into CASSLTFGTEAFF.